The 3 T cell receptor beta chains below come from one sample, sequenced in a study of blood T cell repertoires in COVID-19. The protocol was immunoSEQ multiplex PCR, while the TCRdb copy is restricted to in-frame clones and leaves out a portion. The repertoire holds 200,000 or so clones, with approximately 79% as singletons. The sequencing sample was made of peripheral blood. These receptors were collected from a man in his 60s with active or convalescent COVID-19.

This clone was detected only a few times. The CDR3 bases are TGTGCCATCAGCAACAGGGGGCGTCAAGAGACCCAGTACTTC. It translates to CAISNRGRQETQYF. The genes are TRBV10-3 and TRBJ2-5; the match to TRBD1 covers 9 bases. From germline, CDR1 is ENHRY and CDR2 SYGVKD. The junction had 4 bases not matched to a gene; V was cut back by 6 bases and J by 2 bases. CDR3 length equals 14 residues.

The V and J genes are TRBV6-5 and TRBJ2-2; 8 nucleotides align to TRBD2. The V gene's germline CDR1 is MNHEY and CDR2 SVGAGI. CDR3 length equals 14 residues. The ends lost 2 bases at V and 6 bases at J; junction bases unmatched: 2. CDR3 sequence: CASSYGTRAGELFF. The CDR3 bases are TGTGCCAGCAGTTACGGGACTAGGGCCGGGGAGCTGTTTTTT.

The chain is built from TRBV5-4 and TRBJ1-2, with D possibly TRBD1 on 5 matching bases. V lost 4 bases, J lost 4 bases, and 11 bases lay in between. CDR1 is SGHNT and CDR2 is YYREEE in the germline V gene (reference sequence). The CDR3 spans 13 residues. Here the CDR3 reads CASSQRGGYGYTF. CDR3 sequence (DNA): TGTGCCAGCAGCCAGCGGGGGGGCTATGGCTACACCTTC.